Following are 8 T cell receptor beta chains from one sample sequenced in a study of blood T cell repertoires in COVID-19. Assay used: immunoSEQ multiplex PCR; TCRdb lists only in-frame clones, some missing. Of tens of thousands of clones in the sample, about 87% are singletons; the top ten hold more than 4%. Material: peripheral blood. These receptors came from a human donor in a cohort sampled during active COVID-19.

This clone was seen once. The chain links TRBV15 to TRBJ1-3; D unresolved. Trimming cost V 11 bases and J 0 bases, with 11 bases left between them. Germline V gene sequence: CDR1 LNHNV, CDR2 YYDKDF (reference sequence). The CDR3 extends over 13 amino acids. CDR3 sequence: CAAGGASGNTIYF. For the CDR3, the DNA is TGTGCCGCCGGCGGCGCCTCTGGAAACACCATATATTTT.

This rearrangement joins TRBV6-5 to TRBJ2-7; 8 bases agree with TRBD1. The germline gives CDR1 MNHEY, CDR2 SVGAGI. CDR3 length: 15 amino acids. Losses at the gene ends were 2 bases for V and 5 bases for J; bases not matched to a gene: 8. CDR3 coding DNA: TGTGCCAGCAGTTACACGTCAGGGGGCGCAGACGAGCAGTACTTC. It specifies CASSYTSGGADEQYF.

The rearrangement uses TRBV28 and TRBJ2-7; possibly TRBD2 for D (5 bases). Looked up from germline, CDR1 is MDHEN and CDR2 is SYDVKM. This CDR3 is built from 15 residues. The V end lost 8 bases, the J end lost 2 bases, and 19 bases lay between the germline ends. This chain's CDR3 is CASLRNSDAAYEQYF. The CDR3 bases are TGTGCCAGCTTGAGGAATAGCGACGCCGCCTACGAGCAGTACTTC. Filled out from reference TRBV28 and TRBJ2-7, the complete variable domain reads DVKVTQSSRYLVKRTGEKVFLECVQDMDHENMFWYRQDPGLGLRLIYFSYDVKMKEKGDIPEGYSVSREKKERFSLILESASTNQTSMYLCASLRNSDAAYEQYFGPGTRLTVT.

The gene calls are TRBV6-5 and TRBJ1-5, with D tentatively TRBD1 (6 bases). The CDR3 is 15 amino acids. Germline CDR1 MNHEY, CDR2 SVGAGI. V was clipped by 5 bases and J by 3 bases, with 14 bases between them. CDR3 DNA: TGTGCCAGCAGTAAGCAGGGGAGTTTCAATCAGCCCCAGCATTTT. Its translation is CASSKQGSFNQPQHF.

This clone appeared a single time. The gene calls are TRBV5-4 and TRBJ2-7; 7 nucleotides agree with TRBD1. The CDR3 contains 15 residues. Germline lookup yields CDR1 SGHNT and CDR2 YYREEE (reference sequence). The junction had 7 bases not matched to a gene; V was cut back by 1 base and J by 3 bases. The chain's CDR3 is CASSLSGTALYEQYF. The CDR3 coding sequence is TGTGCCAGCAGCTTGTCCGGGACAGCTCTCTACGAGCAGTACTTC.

This clone was seen a single time. This chain uses TRBV5-6 with TRBJ1-2, with 11 bases matching TRBD1. V gave up 7 bases and J gave up 5 bases; unmatched junction bases: 10. The CDR3 sequence is 15 residues long. Germline loops: CDR1 SGHDT, CDR2 YYEEEE. DNA for the CDR3: TGTGCCAGCTCTCAACCGGGACAGGGGGGATATGGCTACACCTTC. Translating gives CASSQPGQGGYGYTF.

The chain employs TRBV9 and TRBJ2-7; 9 bases map to TRBD1. Germline V gene lookup returns CDR1 SGDLS and CDR2 YYNGEE. The length of the CDR3 is 15 residues. Losses at the gene ends were 3 bases for V and 3 bases for J; bases not matched to a gene: 7. DNA for the CDR3: TGTGCCAGCAGCGAGACCGGGACAGGGATCTACGAGCAGTACTTC. Protein product: CASSETGTGIYEQYF.

This sequence joins TRBV4-3 and TRBJ1-6, with 9 positions matching TRBD1. V was pared by 3 bases and J by 2 bases, with 2 bases of the junction left unmatched. This CDR3 has 16 amino acids. Germline V gene sequence: CDR1 LGHNA, CDR2 YSLEER. Written as DNA, the CDR3 is TGCGCCAGCAGCCAGGACAGGGGCACCTATAATTCACCCCTCCACTTT. Encoded protein: CASSQDRGTYNSPLHF.